This T cell receptor beta chain was found in a study of T-cell memory formation after mild COVID-19. Germline V gene sequence: CDR1 SGHKS, CDR2 YYEKEE (reference sequence). V was cut by 0 bases and J by 5 bases, with 17 bases left in between. This CDR3 has 16 amino acids. In TCRdb, the 5' RACE reads were re-called with MiXCR into one record per CDR3 protein. The table shows about 390,000 distinct CDR3 sequences, with 15% to 20% occurring only once. The rearrangement uses TRBV5-5 and TRBJ1-2, with D possibly being TRBD1 (5 bases). Sample: PBMCs or a T cell subset sorted from them (not recorded which). The receptor comes from a man aged 18 to 30 who had mild COVID-19 (a few samples of this study predate the infection). Cell type and time point are not known. The CDR3 bases are TGTGCCAGCAGCTTGGCGCGGGGGGAAGGAACGTATGGCTACACCTTC. This codes for CASSLARGEGTYGYTF. Full variable domain (outside the CDR3, taken from reference TRBV5-5 and TRBJ1-2): DAGVTQSPTHLIKTRGQQVTLRCSPISGHKSVSWYQQVLGQGPQFIFQYYEKEERGRGNFPDRFSARQFPNYSSELNVNALLLGDSALYLCASSLARGEGTYGYTFGSGTRLTVV.